The T cell receptor (beta chain) described here comes from a study of sequential checkpoint blockade in melanoma. Study as a whole: Both treatment sequences were followed by maintenance nivolumab.

Sequencing was performed with immunoSEQ multiplex PCR; in TCRdb, only in-frame clones are kept and a portion is missing. This repertoire shows almost 20,000 clones, 65% to 90% found once; its top ten account for around 50%. Treatment described: randomized to nivolumab then ipilimumab (arm A) or the reverse (arm B). This clone has a handful of counts. The sample contains more than one DNA sequence encoding this CDR3. The CDR3 contains 14 residues. Germline V lookup: CDR1 SGHVS, CDR2 FNYEAQ. V lost 2 bases and J lost 7; bases outside the gene matches: 7. The sample here was CD8+ T cells sorted from blood (inferred from file names), taken from a patient given nivolumab and ipilimumab in sequence. The TCR comes from a human donor with melanoma. This chain uses TRBV7-6 with TRBJ2-7; 8 bases map to TRBD1. CDR3: CASSLRTGPSEQYF. Written as DNA, the CDR3 is TGTGCCAGCAGCTTACGGACAGGGCCATCAGAGCAGTACTTC.